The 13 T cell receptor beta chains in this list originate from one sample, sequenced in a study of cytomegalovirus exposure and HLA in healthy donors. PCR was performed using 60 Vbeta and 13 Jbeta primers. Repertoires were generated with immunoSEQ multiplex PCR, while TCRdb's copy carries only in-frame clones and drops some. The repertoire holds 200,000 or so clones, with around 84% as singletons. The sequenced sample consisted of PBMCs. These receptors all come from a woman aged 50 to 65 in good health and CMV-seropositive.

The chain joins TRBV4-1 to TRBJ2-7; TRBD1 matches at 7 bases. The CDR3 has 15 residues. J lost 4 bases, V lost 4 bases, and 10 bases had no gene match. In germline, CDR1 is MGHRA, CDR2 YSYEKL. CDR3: CASSPEMGTEYEQYF. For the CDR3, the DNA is TGCGCCAGCAGCCCGGAAATGGGGACAGAGTACGAGCAGTACTTC.

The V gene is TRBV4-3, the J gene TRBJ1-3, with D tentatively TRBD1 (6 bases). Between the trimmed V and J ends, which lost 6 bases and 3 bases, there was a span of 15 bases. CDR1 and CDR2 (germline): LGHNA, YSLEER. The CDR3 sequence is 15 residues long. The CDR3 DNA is TGCGCCAGCAGTCCAGGGGATGGGGATGGAAACACCATATATTTT. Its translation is CASSPGDGDGNTIYF.

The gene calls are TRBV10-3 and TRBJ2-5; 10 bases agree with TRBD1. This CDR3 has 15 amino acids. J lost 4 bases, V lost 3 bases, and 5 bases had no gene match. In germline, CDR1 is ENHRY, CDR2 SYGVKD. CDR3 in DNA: TGTGCCATCAGTGAATCGGACAGGGGGAGAGAGACCCAGTACTTC. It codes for CAISESDRGRETQYF.

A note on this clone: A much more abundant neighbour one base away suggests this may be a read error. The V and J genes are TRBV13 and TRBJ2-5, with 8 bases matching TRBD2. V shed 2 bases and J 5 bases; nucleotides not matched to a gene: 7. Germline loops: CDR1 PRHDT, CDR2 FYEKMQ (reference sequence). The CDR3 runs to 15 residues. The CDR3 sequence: CASSLLGLGLETQYF. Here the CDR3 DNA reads TGTGCCAGCAGCTTATTGGGACTAGGACTGGAGACCCAGTACTTC.

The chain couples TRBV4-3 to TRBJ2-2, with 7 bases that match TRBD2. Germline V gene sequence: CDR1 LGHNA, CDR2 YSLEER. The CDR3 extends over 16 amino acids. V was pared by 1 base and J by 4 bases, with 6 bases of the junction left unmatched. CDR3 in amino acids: CASSQGRGRGTGELFF. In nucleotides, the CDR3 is TGCGCCAGCAGCCAAGGTCGGGGGAGGGGCACCGGGGAGCTGTTTTTT.

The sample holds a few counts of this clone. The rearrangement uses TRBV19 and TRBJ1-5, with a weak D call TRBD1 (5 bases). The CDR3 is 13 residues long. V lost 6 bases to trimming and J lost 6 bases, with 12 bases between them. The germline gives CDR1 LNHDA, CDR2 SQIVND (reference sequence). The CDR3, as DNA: TGTGCCAGTAGGAGCCAGGGCAGTCAGCCCCAGCATTTT. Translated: CASRSQGSQPQHF.

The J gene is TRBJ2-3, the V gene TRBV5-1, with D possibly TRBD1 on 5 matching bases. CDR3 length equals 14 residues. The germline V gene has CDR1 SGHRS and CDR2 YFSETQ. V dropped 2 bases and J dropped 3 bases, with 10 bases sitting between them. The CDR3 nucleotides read TGCGCCAGCAGCTTTCAAGGGGCAACAGATACGCAGTATTTT. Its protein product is CASSFQGATDTQYF.

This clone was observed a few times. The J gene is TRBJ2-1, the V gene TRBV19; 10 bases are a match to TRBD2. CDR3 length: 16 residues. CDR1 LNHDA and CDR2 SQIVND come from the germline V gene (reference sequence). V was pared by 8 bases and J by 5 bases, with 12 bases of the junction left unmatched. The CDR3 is CASSSGGLGTHNEQFF. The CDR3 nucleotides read TGTGCCAGTTCTAGCGGGGGCCTAGGGACCCACAATGAGCAGTTCTTC.

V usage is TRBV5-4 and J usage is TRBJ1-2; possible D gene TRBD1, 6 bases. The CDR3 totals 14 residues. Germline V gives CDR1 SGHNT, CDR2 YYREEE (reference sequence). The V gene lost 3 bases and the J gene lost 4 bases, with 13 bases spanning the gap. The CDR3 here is CASSSKQGSYGYTF. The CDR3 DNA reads TGTGCCAGCAGCTCTAAACAGGGAAGCTATGGCTACACCTTC. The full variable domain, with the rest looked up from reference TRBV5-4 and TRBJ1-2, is ETGVTQSPTHLIKTRGQQVTLRCSSQSGHNTVSWYQQALGQGPQFIFQYYREEENGRGNFPPRFSGLQFPNYSSELNVNALELDDSALYLCASSSKQGSYGYTFGSGTRLTVV.

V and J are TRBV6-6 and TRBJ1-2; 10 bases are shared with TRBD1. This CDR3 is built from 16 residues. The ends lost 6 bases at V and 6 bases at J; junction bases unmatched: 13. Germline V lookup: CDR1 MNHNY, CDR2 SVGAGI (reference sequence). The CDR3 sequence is CASRYPGQGMDDGYTF. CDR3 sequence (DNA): TGTGCCAGCAGATACCCGGGACAGGGGATGGACGATGGCTACACCTTC.

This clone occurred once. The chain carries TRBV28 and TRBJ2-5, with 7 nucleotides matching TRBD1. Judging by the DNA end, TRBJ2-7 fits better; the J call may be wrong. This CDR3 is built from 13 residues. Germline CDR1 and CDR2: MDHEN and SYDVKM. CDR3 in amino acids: CASSPNRGYEQYF. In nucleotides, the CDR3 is TGTGCCAGCAGTCCAAACAGGGGATACGAGCAGTACTTC.

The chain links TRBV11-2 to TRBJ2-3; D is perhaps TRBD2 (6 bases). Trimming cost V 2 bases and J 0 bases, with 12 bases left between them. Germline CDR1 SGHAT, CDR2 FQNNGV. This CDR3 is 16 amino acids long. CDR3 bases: TGTGCCAGCAGCTTACGGCGGGGCCTTAGCACAGATACGCAGTATTTT. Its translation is CASSLRRGLSTDTQYF. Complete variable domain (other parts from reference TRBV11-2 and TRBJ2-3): EAGVAQSPRYKIIEKRQSVAFWCNPISGHATLYWYQQILGQGPKLLIQFQNNGVVDDSQLPKDRFSAERLKGVDSTLKIQPAKLEDSAVYLCASSLRRGLSTDTQYFGPGTRLTVL.

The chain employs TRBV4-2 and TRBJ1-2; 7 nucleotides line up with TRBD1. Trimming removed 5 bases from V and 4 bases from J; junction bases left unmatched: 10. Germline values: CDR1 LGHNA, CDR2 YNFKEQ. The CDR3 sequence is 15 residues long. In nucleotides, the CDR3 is TGTGCCAGCAGCTTGGAGGGACAGTCTTCCTATGGCTACACCTTC. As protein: CASSLEGQSSYGYTF.